A selection of T cell receptor beta chains follows, all from one sample in a study of blood T cell repertoires in COVID-19. TCRdb keeps only in-frame clones here, not all; method: immunoSEQ multiplex PCR. The sample yields around 260,000 clones, about 89% seen once. The specimen sequenced was peripheral blood. The receptors derive from a woman between 40 and 55 years old who had recovered from COVID-19. Each CDR3 is given with its conserved first and last residue. The D gene is left open where the match is weak. A clone size is listed for some rows: how often the clone was seen (once, few, many), or a class if it is expanded.

CDR3 protein: CASSNPGLARRGDTQYF; CDR3 DNA: TGTGCCAGCAGCAATCCGGGACTAGCGAGGAGGGGCGATACGCAGTATTTT; J gene: TRBJ2-3; D gene: TRBD2; V gene: TRBV7-2; clone size: few
CDR3 protein: CASSEAPGSLLGRGYTF; CDR3 DNA: TGTGCCAGCAGTGAAGCTCCAGGATCCCTGTTAGGTCGTGGCTACACCTTC; J gene: TRBJ1-2; D gene: NA; V gene: TRBV6-1; clone size: NA
CDR3 protein: CASSLAGHETQYF; CDR3 DNA: TGTGCCAGCAGTTTGGCGGGCCACGAGACCCAGTACTTC; J gene: TRBJ2-5; D gene: NA; V gene: TRBV27; clone size: NA
CDR3 protein: CAWSSGVGTEAFF; CDR3 DNA: TGTGCCTGGTCTTCGGGGGTCGGCACTGAAGCTTTCTTT; J gene: TRBJ1-1; D gene: NA; V gene: TRBV30; clone size: NA
CDR3 protein: CASSEDLAGFRPQHF; CDR3 DNA: TGTGCCAGCAGTGAAGATCTTGCAGGGTTTCGTCCCCAGCATTTT; J gene: TRBJ1-5; D gene: NA; V gene: TRBV6-1; clone size: NA
CDR3 protein: CATRQGAGQPQHF; CDR3 DNA: TGTGCCACACGACAGGGGGCTGGTCAGCCCCAGCATTTT; J gene: TRBJ1-5; D gene: TRBD1; V gene: TRBV28; clone size: NA
CDR3 protein: CASSERSRGSGETQYF; CDR3 DNA: TGTGCCAGCAGTGAAAGGTCCCGCGGGAGTGGGGAGACCCAGTACTTC; J gene: TRBJ2-5; D gene: TRBD2; V gene: TRBV2; clone size: NA
CDR3 protein: CASSESPGIQYF; CDR3 DNA: TGTGCCAGCAGTGAATCCCCAGGAATACAGTACTTC; J gene: TRBJ2-5; D gene: NA; V gene: TRBV25-1; clone size: NA
CDR3 protein: CASNALARTNYGYTF; CDR3 DNA: TGTGCCAGCAACGCCTTGGCGAGGACTAACTATGGCTACACCTTC; J gene: TRBJ1-2; D gene: NA; V gene: TRBV2; clone size: NA
CDR3 protein: CASSFSAGGSGETQYF; CDR3 DNA: TGCGCCAGCAGCTTCTCCGCGGGAGGGAGCGGGGAGACCCAGTACTTC; J gene: TRBJ2-5; D gene: TRBD2; V gene: TRBV5-1; clone size: NA
CDR3 protein: CASSEGTGRNEQFF; CDR3 DNA: TGTGCCAGCAGCGAGGGGACAGGGCGCAATGAGCAGTTCTTC; J gene: TRBJ2-1; D gene: TRBD1; V gene: TRBV9; clone size: NA
CDR3 protein: CASSLLGGLFPYEQYF; CDR3 DNA: TGTGCCAGCAGCTTATTGGGGGGGCTCTTCCCCTACGAGCAGTACTTC; J gene: TRBJ2-7; D gene: NA; V gene: TRBV7-2; clone size: once
CDR3 protein: CASSPRQSSYEQYF; CDR3 DNA: TGTGCCAGCTCACCACGACAGTCTTCCTACGAGCAGTACTTC; J gene: TRBJ2-7; D gene: NA; V gene: TRBV18; clone size: NA
CDR3 protein: CSARAEGGYTF; CDR3 DNA: TGCAGTGCTAGGGCAGAGGGTGGCTACACCTTC; J gene: TRBJ1-2; D gene: NA; V gene: TRBV20-1; clone size: NA
CDR3 protein: CASSLMTGANTGELFF; CDR3 DNA: TGTGCCAGCAGCTTGATGACAGGGGCGAACACCGGGGAGCTGTTTTTT; J gene: TRBJ2-2; D gene: TRBD1; V gene: TRBV5-6; clone size: NA
CDR3 protein: CASKGRLEGLEQYF; CDR3 DNA: TGTGCCAGCAAGGGTCGTTTGGAGGGGCTGGAGCAGTACTTC; J gene: TRBJ2-7; D gene: NA; V gene: TRBV5-5; clone size: NA
CDR3 protein: CASSLRHNTGELFF; CDR3 DNA: TGTGCCAGCAGCTTAAGACATAACACCGGGGAGCTGTTTTTT; J gene: TRBJ2-2; D gene: NA; V gene: TRBV7-3; clone size: NA